A single sample is the source of the 30 T cell receptor beta chains below, sequenced in a study of OX40 agonist ivuxolimab in advanced cancers. Assay used: immunoSEQ multiplex PCR; TCRdb lists only in-frame clones, some missing. The profile shows roughly 73,000 clones, approximately 88% of them singletons. Sample: CD4+ or CD8+ T cells sorted from blood, taken in a trial of the OX40 agonist ivuxolimab. Source of these receptors: an adult with an advanced solid tumor such as melanoma, head and neck, liver or kidney cancer.

In this sample, this clone turned up once. The J gene is TRBJ2-3, the V gene TRBV4-1; 7 nucleotides agree with TRBD1. Germline V gene data show CDR1 as MGHRA and CDR2 as YSYEKL. The CDR3 has 17 residues. The V gene end was trimmed by 0 bases and the J gene end by 2 bases; junction bases not matched to a gene: 8. CDR3 in DNA: TGCGCCAGCAGCCAAGAAGGGACAGTCTCTCTCACAGATACGCAGTATTTT. The encoded protein is CASSQEGTVSLTDTQYF.

The chain combines TRBV5-8 with TRBJ2-7; tentatively, D is TRBD1 or TRBD2 (7 bases each). CDR1 and CDR2 (germline): SGHTS, YDEGEE. The ends were cut back, 4 bases at V and 3 bases at J, with 17 bases in the middle. CDR3 length: 15 amino acids. CDR3 region: CASSLGEGQHYEQYF. The CDR3 DNA reads TGTGCCAGCAGCCTGGGGGAGGGACAGCACTACGAGCAGTACTTC.

V usage is TRBV19 and J usage is TRBJ1-5, with D possibly being TRBD1 (6 bases). The CDR3 is 12 amino acids. The germline V gene has CDR1 LNHDA and CDR2 SQIVND (reference sequence). The V end was cut by 4 bases, the J end by 5 bases, with 6 bases between. CDR3 sequence: CASSRGHQPQHF. In DNA, the CDR3 is TGTGCCAGTAGTAGGGGGCATCAGCCCCAGCATTTT.

This sequence joins TRBV14 and TRBJ2-1; 8 nucleotides agree with TRBD1. After removal of 8 bases from V and 9 bases from J, the junction contained 27 bases not matched to a gene. This CDR3 is built from 19 residues. Germline CDR1 and CDR2: SGHDN and FVKESK. The CDR3 DNA is TGTGCCAGCTCTCGAACCTTCGGACAGGGTTCAGCCAGTCGTGGTGAGCAGTTCTTC. This sequence encodes CASSRTFGQGSASRGEQFF.

The rearrangement joins TRBV10-1 to TRBJ1-2; D is possibly TRBD1 (6 bases). The CDR3 totals 13 residues. Germline V CDR1 and CDR2: WNHNN, SYGVQD (reference sequence). With 3 bases removed from V and 8 bases from J, the gap between germline ends came to 13 bases. The CDR3 DNA sequence: TGCGCCAGCAGTGAATCCAGGGGTCGCGGCTACACCTTC. As protein: CASSESRGRGYTF.

The V call is TRBV27, the J call TRBJ2-3; D unresolved. This CDR3 contains 11 residues. Germline V lookup: CDR1 MNHEY, CDR2 SMNVEV (reference sequence). The V gene lost 7 bases and the J gene lost 11 bases, with 13 bases spanning the gap. For the CDR3, the DNA is TGTGCCAGCAAAGGGCCCATAGGGCAGTATTTT. It specifies CASKGPIGQYF.

The CDR3, as DNA: TGTGCCAGCAGCCCCCAGGGTGGTCAGCCCCAGCATTTT. Its protein is CASSPQGGQPQHF. The V call is TRBV7-8, the J call TRBJ1-5, with D tentatively TRBD1 (5 bases). CDR3 size: 13 residues. V was pared by 5 bases and J by 6 bases, with 11 bases between. The V gene's germline CDR1 is SGHVS and CDR2 FQNEAQ.

The rearrangement uses TRBV6-5 and TRBJ1-1, with no clear D. V lost 5 bases and J 1 base, leaving 8 bases between the germline ends. Germline assignment: CDR1 MNHEY and CDR2 SVGAGI. The CDR3 extends over 13 amino acids. The CDR3: CASSPLGNTEAFF. The CDR3 DNA reads TGTGCCAGCAGTCCTCTAGGGAACACTGAAGCTTTCTTT.

V and J are TRBV19 and TRBJ2-3, with D tentatively TRBD1 (5 bases). V lost 0 bases and J 14 bases, leaving 21 bases between the germline ends. Germline CDR1 is LNHDA and CDR2 is SQIVND (reference sequence). The length of the CDR3 is 15 residues. CDR3 nucleotide sequence: TGTGCCAGTAGTATAGACCTACGCGGACACAATTCCCGGTATTTT. Its translation: CASSIDLRGHNSRYF.

J is TRBJ1-4 and V is TRBV6-5, with TRBD1 matching over 7 bases. V was clipped by 4 bases and J by 5 bases; unmatched bases: 10. The CDR3 has 16 residues. Germline V CDR1 and CDR2: MNHEY, SVGAGI. Here the CDR3 DNA reads TGTGCCAGCAGTTCGGGAAATCCGACAGGGAATGAAAAACTGTTTTTT. As protein: CASSSGNPTGNEKLFF.

This clone was observed a single time. The chain joins TRBV7-2 to TRBJ2-5; maybe TRBD1 (5 bases). V lost 7 bases and J 3 bases, leaving 15 bases between the germline ends. Germline-derived CDR1 and CDR2 are SGHTA and FQGNSA. The CDR3 is made up of 14 amino acids. Here the CDR3 reads CASMGWGHEETQYF. The CDR3 nucleotides read TGTGCCAGCATGGGCTGGGGCCACGAAGAGACCCAGTACTTC.

The V gene is TRBV29-1, the J gene TRBJ1-4, with no clear D. The germline V gene encodes CDR1 SQVTM and CDR2 ANQGSEA. The CDR3 has 12 amino acids. Trimming removed 6 bases from V and 0 bases from J, with 5 bases in between. For the CDR3, the DNA is TGCAGCGTGATATCAACTAATGAAAAACTGTTTTTT. The encoded protein is CSVISTNEKLFF. Using reference TRBV29-1 and TRBJ1-4 for the parts outside the CDR3, the full variable domain is SAVISQKPSRDICQRGTSLTIQCQVDSQVTMMFWYRQQPGQSLTLIATANQGSEATYESGFVIDKFPISRPNLTFSTLTVSNMSPEDSSIYLCSVISTNEKLFFGSGTQLSVL.

The gene calls are TRBV5-6 and TRBJ2-1, with D hard to call. Trimming removed 5 bases at V and 6 bases at J, with 18 bases between. From germline, CDR1 is SGHDT and CDR2 YYEEEE. This CDR3 is 15 amino acids long. CDR3 in amino acids: CASSFGGPLRNEQFF. DNA of the CDR3: TGTGCCAGCAGTTTTGGCGGCCCACTACGCAATGAGCAGTTCTTC.

The chain uses TRBV7-9 and TRBJ2-2; D assignment may be TRBD1 or TRBD2 (6 bases each). The V gene lost 5 bases and the J gene lost 6 bases, with 22 bases spanning the gap. This CDR3 spans 17 amino acids. The germline V gene has CDR1 SEHNR and CDR2 FQNEAQ (reference sequence). The chain's CDR3 is CASSRMGAGTFPGELFF. The CDR3 DNA is TGTGCCAGCAGCCGGATGGGGGCAGGGACTTTTCCCGGGGAGCTGTTTTTT.

The chain combines TRBV18 with TRBJ2-7; the D is unclear. The CDR3 totals 14 residues. Germline-derived CDR1 and CDR2 are KGHSH and LQKENI. V was shortened by 2 bases and J by 0 bases, with 8 bases between the two germline ends. Here the CDR3 reads CASSPSRSSYEQYF. The CDR3, as DNA: TGTGCCAGCTCACCAAGCCGGAGCTCCTACGAGCAGTACTTC.

This sequence joins TRBV29-1 and TRBJ2-1, with a weak D call TRBD2 (6 bases). Per the germline V gene, CDR1 is SQVTM and CDR2 is ANQGSEA. V lost 2 bases, J lost 12 bases, and 14 bases lay in between. The CDR3 runs to 12 residues. Here the CDR3 DNA reads TGCAGCGTTGAAACGGGAGTAATCGGGCAGTTCTTC. Translated: CSVETGVIGQFF.

This clone was counted a few times. The gene calls are TRBV28 and TRBJ1-2; perhaps TRBD1 as D (6 bases). Trimming shortened V by 1 base and J by 4 bases, and 13 bases separated the two germline ends. This CDR3 has 15 residues. From germline, CDR1 is MDHEN and CDR2 SYDVKM. The chain's CDR3 is CASSLLGHKVYGYTF. CDR3 in DNA: TGTGCCAGCAGTTTATTGGGACACAAAGTCTATGGCTACACCTTC.

This chain connects TRBV5-4 to TRBJ2-1; 10 positions agree with TRBD1. V dropped 3 bases and J dropped 1; count of bases not matched to a gene: 4. From germline, CDR1 is SGHNT and CDR2 YYREEE (reference sequence). This CDR3 has 16 residues. The CDR3 region has the DNA TGTGCCAGCAGCTCACCGGGACAGGGGTCCTACAATGAGCAGTTCTTC. Translating gives CASSSPGQGSYNEQFF.

The chain links TRBV28 to TRBJ2-7; D remains unclear. Per germline, CDR1 MDHEN and CDR2 SYDVKM. Trimming took off 6 bases at V and 6 bases at J, with 15 bases between the two ends. The CDR3 is 13 residues long. In DNA, the CDR3 is TGTGCCAGCAGCCGTAAAACGCCGGGCGAGCAGTACTTC. The encoded protein is CASSRKTPGEQYF.

This rearrangement joins TRBV14 to TRBJ1-1; D remains unclear. Trimming took 4 bases from V and 0 from J, leaving 12 bases between them. This CDR3 spans 15 amino acids. Germline-derived CDR1 and CDR2 are SGHDN and FVKESK. This CDR3 reads CASSRTGVLNTEAFF. The CDR3 DNA is TGTGCCAGCAGCCGGACGGGAGTCCTGAACACTGAAGCTTTCTTT. Full variable domain (outside the CDR3, taken from reference TRBV14 and TRBJ1-1): EAGVTQFPSHSVIEKGQTVTLRCDPISGHDNLYWYRRVMGKEIKFLLHFVKESKQDESGMPNNRFLAERTGGTYSTLKVQPAELEDSGVYFCASSRTGVLNTEAFFGQGTRLTVV.

The genes are TRBV5-1 and TRBJ2-6; D ambiguous. Trimming shortened V by 2 bases and J by 0 bases, and 3 bases separated the two germline ends. Germline values: CDR1 SGHRS, CDR2 YFSETQ. The CDR3 length is 14 residues. The CDR3 spells CASSFRSGANVLTF. The CDR3 region has the DNA TGCGCCAGCAGCTTCCGCTCTGGGGCCAACGTCCTGACTTTC.

The chain has TRBV28 and TRBJ2-7, with D possibly matching TRBD2 (5 bases). The V gene's germline CDR1 is MDHEN and CDR2 SYDVKM. The CDR3 length is 15 residues. V gave up 7 bases and J gave up 6 bases, with 22 bases separating them. The CDR3 nucleotides are TGTGCCAGCACTACAGACGAAGACTACTATTCCGAGCAGTACTTC. Its protein product is CASTTDEDYYSEQYF.

The chain links TRBV4-2 to TRBJ1-5, with unresolved D. The ends were cut back, 0 bases at V and 1 base at J, with 10 bases in the middle. Germline values: CDR1 LGHNA, CDR2 YNFKEQ. CDR3 length: 16 residues. The CDR3 DNA reads as TGTGCCAGCAGCCAAGATCTGGGGAGGAGCAATCAGCCCCAGCATTTT. This codes for CASSQDLGRSNQPQHF.

This chain connects TRBV27 to TRBJ1-1, with D maybe TRBD1 (5 bases). This CDR3 region has 13 residues. V lost 4 bases to trimming and J lost 7 bases, with 13 bases between them. The V gene's germline CDR1 is MNHEY and CDR2 SMNVEV (reference sequence). The CDR3 loop reads CASSSRVVGEAFF. CDR3 in DNA: TGTGCCAGCAGTTCCAGGGTAGTGGGTGAAGCTTTCTTT.

V usage is TRBV30 and J usage is TRBJ2-1, with D perhaps TRBD2 (5 bases). V gave up 8 bases and J gave up 4 bases, with 15 bases separating them. The CDR3 contains 13 residues. Germline CDR1 and CDR2: GTSNPN and SVGIG (reference sequence). The CDR3 DNA reads TGTGCCCTCTCATCAGGACTTTACAATGAGCAGTTCTTC. It specifies CALSSGLYNEQFF.

The V gene is TRBV6-5, the J gene TRBJ1-5; TRBD1 matches at 8 bases. Germline V gene sequence: CDR1 MNHEY, CDR2 SVGAGI. Trimming took 5 bases from V and 2 from J; bases not matched to a gene: 5. The CDR3 is 15 residues long. The CDR3 region has the DNA TGTGCCAGCAGTGCCGACAGGGGAGGCAATCAGCCCCAGCATTTT. Translated: CASSADRGGNQPQHF.

The chain couples TRBV5-1 to TRBJ1-1; D uncertain. CDR3 length: 13 residues. CDR1 is SGHRS and CDR2 is YFSETQ in the germline V gene. The V end was cut by 2 bases, the J end by 3 bases, with 8 bases between. CDR3 region: CASSFEGHTEAFF. The CDR3 DNA follows: TGCGCCAGCAGCTTCGAAGGGCACACTGAAGCTTTCTTT.

The CDR3 sequence: CASSLALGRGSYEQYF. DNA of the CDR3: TGTGCCAGCAGCTTAGCGCTGGGACGCGGGTCCTACGAGCAGTACTTC. The chain carries TRBV7-2 and TRBJ2-7; D tentatively reads TRBD1 or TRBD2 (5 bases each). Looked up from germline, CDR1 is SGHTA and CDR2 is FQGNSA. The CDR3 has 16 residues. Deletions cut 0 bases from V and 1 base from J, with 13 bases between.

The CDR3 region is CASSKVWDGGASTDTQYF. The CDR3 coding sequence is TGTGCCAGCAGCAAAGTTTGGGACGGCGGAGCTAGCACAGATACGCAGTATTTT. V usage is TRBV21-1 and J usage is TRBJ2-3. TRBV21-1 is a known pseudogene. This CDR3 is built from 18 residues.

This clone turned up a few times. The CDR3 is CASSPAGTALAKNIQYF. Here the CDR3 DNA reads TGTGCCAGCTCACCAGCCGGGACAGCTCTAGCCAAAAACATTCAGTACTTC. The V call is TRBV18, the J call TRBJ2-4; TRBD1 matches 7 bases. Trimming at V came to 2 bases and at J to 0 bases, leaving 7 bases not matched to a gene. Germline V gene lookup returns CDR1 KGHSH and CDR2 LQKENI. This CDR3 spans 17 amino acids.